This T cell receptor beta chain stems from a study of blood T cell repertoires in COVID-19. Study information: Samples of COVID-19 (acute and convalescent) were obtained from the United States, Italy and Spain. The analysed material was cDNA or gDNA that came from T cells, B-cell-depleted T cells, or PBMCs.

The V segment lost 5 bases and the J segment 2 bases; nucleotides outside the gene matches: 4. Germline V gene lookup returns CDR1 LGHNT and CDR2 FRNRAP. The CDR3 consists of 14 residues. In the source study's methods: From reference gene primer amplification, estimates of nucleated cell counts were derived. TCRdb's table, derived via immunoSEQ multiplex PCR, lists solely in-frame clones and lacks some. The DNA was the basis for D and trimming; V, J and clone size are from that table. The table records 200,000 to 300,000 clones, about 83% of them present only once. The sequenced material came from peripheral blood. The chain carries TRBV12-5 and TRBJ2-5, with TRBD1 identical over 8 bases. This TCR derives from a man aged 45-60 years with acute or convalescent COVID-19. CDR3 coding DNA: TGTGCTAGTGGTCCCGGGACAGGTCAAGAGACCCAGTACTTC. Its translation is CASGPGTGQETQYF.